Described below is a single TCR beta chain sequence and its context. These data originate in a study of tumor and adjacent non-tumor tissue in lung cancer. Study-wide context: Histology: 12 adenocarcinoma, a couple of squamous cell carcinoma, 1 small cell lung cancer. On average, productive TCRbeta reads reached roughly 3.9 million per sample.

No cell sorting was done before RNA was extracted from the tissue. Chemotherapy-naive patients with new lung cancer underwent thoracic surgery in China, August–November 2014. A modified ARM-PCR protocol with three rounds of nested PCR amplified TCRbeta. TCRdb used MiXCR to reprocess the multiplex PCR reads, holding one entry per CDR3 protein. The data show around 74,000 distinct CDR3 sequences, about two thirds seen once. Germline V gene data show CDR1 as SGHKS and CDR2 as YYEKEE (reference sequence). This CDR3 contains 16 residues. V gave up 2 bases and J gave up 6 bases, with 18 bases separating them.

This chain links TRBV5-5 with TRBJ2-1, with D perhaps TRBD1 (5 bases). This TCR was recovered from a woman in her 70s with non-small cell lung cancer. The sequenced sample consisted of lung tumor tissue. The CDR3 DNA reads as TGTGCCAGCAGCTTTAAGGACACCGTCTCAGGCAATGAGCAGTTCTTC. Translated, it gives CASSFKDTVSGNEQFF.